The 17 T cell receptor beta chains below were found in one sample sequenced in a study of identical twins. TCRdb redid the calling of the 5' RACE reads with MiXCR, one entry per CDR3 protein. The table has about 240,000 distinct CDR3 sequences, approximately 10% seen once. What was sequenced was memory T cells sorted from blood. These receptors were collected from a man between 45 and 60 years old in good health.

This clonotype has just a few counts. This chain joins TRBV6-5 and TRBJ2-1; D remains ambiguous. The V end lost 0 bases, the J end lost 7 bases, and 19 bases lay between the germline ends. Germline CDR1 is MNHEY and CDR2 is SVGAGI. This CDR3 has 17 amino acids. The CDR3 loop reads CASSYSAGFDLTNEQFF. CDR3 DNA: TGTGCCAGCAGTTACTCGGCCGGGTTCGATCTAACGAATGAGCAGTTCTTC.

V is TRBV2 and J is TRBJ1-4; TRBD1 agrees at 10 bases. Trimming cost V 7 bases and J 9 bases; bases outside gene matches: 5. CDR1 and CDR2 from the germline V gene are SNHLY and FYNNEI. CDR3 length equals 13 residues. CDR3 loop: CASTGQGQKKLFF. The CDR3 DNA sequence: TGTGCCAGCACGGGACAGGGGCAAAAAAAACTGTTTTTT.

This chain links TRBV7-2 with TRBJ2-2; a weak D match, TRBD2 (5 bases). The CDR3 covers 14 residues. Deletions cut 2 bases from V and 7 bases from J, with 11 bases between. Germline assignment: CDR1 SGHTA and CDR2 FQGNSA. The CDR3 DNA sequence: TGTGCCAGCAGCTTAACGAACGGGGACGGGGAGCTGTTTTTT. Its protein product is CASSLTNGDGELFF.

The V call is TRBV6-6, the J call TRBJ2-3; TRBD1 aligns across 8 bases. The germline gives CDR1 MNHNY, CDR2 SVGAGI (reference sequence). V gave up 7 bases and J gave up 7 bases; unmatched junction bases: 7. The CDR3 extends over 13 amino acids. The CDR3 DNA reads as TGTGCCAGCACCAAAGACAGGGGATATACGCAGTATTTT. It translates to CASTKDRGYTQYF.

CDR3 nucleotide sequence: TGTGCCAGCAGCGAAATACCGGGACAGGAGTACGAGCAGTACTTC. Its protein is CASSEIPGQEYEQYF. The rearrangement links TRBV7-6 to TRBJ2-7; 8 bases line up with TRBD1. The V gene's germline CDR1 is SGHVS and CDR2 FNYEAQ. V shed 5 bases, J shed 4 bases, and the junction held 10 bases outside the gene matches. CDR3 length: 15 residues.

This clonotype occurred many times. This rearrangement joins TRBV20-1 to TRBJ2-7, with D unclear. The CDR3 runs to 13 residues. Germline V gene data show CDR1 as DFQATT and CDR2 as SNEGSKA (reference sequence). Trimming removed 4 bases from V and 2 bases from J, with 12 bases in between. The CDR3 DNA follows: TGCAGTGCTACGAACTTGAATCCCTACGAGCAGTACTTC. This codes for CSATNLNPYEQYF.

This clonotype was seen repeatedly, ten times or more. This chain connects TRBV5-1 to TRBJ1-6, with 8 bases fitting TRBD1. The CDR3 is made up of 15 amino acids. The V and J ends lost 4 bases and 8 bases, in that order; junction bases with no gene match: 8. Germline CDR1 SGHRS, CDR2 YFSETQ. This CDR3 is CASSQRQGYDSPLHF. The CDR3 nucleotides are TGCGCCAGCAGCCAGCGACAGGGGTATGATTCACCCCTCCACTTT.

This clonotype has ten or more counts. The CDR3 loop reads CASSLRDFNSPLHF. CDR3 DNA: TGTGCCAGCAGTTTACGGGACTTTAATTCACCCCTCCACTTT. J is TRBJ1-6 and V is TRBV28; weak D call: TRBD1 (5 bases). From germline, CDR1 is MDHEN and CDR2 SYDVKM. The CDR3 extends over 14 amino acids. The germline V and J ends were trimmed by 2 bases and 6 bases, with 8 bases remaining between them.

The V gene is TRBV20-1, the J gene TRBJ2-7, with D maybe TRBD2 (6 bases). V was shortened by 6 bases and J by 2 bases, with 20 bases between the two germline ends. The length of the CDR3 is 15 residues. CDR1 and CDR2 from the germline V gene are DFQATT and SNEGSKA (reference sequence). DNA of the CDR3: TGCAGTGCCTCCGACCGGGACTTCGGTACCTACGAGCAGTACTTC. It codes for CSASDRDFGTYEQYF.

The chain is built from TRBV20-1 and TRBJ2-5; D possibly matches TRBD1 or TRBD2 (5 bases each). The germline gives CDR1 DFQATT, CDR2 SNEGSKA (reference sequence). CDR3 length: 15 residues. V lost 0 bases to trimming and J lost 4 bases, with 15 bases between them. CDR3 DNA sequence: TGCAGTGCTAGAGACCCTCGGGACCAACTAGAGACCCAGTACTTC. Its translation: CSARDPRDQLETQYF.

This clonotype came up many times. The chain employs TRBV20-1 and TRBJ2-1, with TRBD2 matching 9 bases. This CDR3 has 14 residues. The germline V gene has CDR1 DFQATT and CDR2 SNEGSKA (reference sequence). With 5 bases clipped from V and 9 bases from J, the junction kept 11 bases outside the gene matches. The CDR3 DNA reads TGCAGTGCTGTTAGCGGGAGTAGCGATGGTGAGCAGTTCTTC. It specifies CSAVSGSSDGEQFF.

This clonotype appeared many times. The CDR3 region is CAISEVRRTGKGSYEQYF. CDR3 DNA: TGTGCCATCAGTGAGGTCAGGAGGACAGGGAAGGGATCCTACGAGCAGTACTTC. The V call is TRBV10-3, the J call TRBJ2-7; 8 nucleotides line up with TRBD1. Germline V lookup: CDR1 ENHRY, CDR2 SYGVKD. With V trimmed by 2 bases and J by 1 base, 13 bases remained unmatched. The CDR3 extends over 18 amino acids.

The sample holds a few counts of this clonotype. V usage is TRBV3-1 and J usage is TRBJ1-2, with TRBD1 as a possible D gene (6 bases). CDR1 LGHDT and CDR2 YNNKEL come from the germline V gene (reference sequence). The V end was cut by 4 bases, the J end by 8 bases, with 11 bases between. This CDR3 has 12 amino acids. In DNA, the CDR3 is TGTGCCAGCAGCCTAGGGGGAAGCGGCTACACCTTC. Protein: CASSLGGSGYTF.

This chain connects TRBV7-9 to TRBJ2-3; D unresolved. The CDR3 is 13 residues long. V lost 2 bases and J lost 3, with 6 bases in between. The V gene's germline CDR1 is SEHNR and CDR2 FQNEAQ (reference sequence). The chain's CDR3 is CASSLLQTDTQYF. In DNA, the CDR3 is TGTGCCAGCAGCTTATTACAGACAGATACGCAGTATTTT.

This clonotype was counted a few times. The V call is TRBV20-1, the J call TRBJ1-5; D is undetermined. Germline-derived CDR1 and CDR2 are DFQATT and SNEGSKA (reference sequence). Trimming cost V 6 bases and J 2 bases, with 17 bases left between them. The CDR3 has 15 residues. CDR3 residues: CSAPDRLVGNQPQHF. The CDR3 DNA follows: TGCAGTGCCCCGGATCGCCTGGTCGGCAATCAGCCCCAGCATTTT.

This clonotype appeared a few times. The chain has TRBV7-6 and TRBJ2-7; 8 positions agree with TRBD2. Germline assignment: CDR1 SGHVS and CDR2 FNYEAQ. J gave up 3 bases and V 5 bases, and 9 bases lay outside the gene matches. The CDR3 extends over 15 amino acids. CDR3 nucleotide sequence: TGTGCCAGCAGCGCAGGGGTAGCGGGGATCTACGAGCAGTACTTC. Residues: CASSAGVAGIYEQYF.

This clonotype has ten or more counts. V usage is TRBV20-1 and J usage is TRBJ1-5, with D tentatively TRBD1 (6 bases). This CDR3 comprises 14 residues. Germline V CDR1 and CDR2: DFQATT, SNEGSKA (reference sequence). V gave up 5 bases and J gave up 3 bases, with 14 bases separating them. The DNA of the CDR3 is TGCAGTGCTCCTTCCCAGGGGAACAATCAGCCCCAGCATTTT. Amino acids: CSAPSQGNNQPQHF.